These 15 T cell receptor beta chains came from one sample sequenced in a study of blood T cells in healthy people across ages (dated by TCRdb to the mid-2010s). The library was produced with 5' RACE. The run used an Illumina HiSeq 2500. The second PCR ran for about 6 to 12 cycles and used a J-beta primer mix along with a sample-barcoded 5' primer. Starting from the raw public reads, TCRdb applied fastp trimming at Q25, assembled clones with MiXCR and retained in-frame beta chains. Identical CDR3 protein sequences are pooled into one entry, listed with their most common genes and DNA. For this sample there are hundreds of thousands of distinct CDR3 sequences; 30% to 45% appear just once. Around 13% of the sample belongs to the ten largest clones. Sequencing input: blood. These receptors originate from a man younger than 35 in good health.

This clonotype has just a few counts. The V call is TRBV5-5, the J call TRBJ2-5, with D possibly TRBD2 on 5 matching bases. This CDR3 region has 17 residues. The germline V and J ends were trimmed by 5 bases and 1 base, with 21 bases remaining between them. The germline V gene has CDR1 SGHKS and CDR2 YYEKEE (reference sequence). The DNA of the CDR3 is TGTGCCAGCAGTTTCTCGGACTTCCCTCATACCCAAGAGACCCAGTACTTC. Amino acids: CASSFSDFPHTQETQYF.

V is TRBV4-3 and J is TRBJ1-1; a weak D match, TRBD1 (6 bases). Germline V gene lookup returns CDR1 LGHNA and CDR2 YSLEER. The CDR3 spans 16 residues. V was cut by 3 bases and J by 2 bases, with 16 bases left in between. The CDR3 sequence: CASSQSTGWGNTEAFF. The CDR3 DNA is TGCGCCAGCAGCCAGTCAACAGGGTGGGGTAACACTGAAGCTTTCTTT.

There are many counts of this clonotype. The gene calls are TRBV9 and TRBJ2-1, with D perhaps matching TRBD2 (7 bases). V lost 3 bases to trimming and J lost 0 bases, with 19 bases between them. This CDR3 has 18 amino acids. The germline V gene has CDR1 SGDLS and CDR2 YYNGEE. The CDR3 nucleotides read TGTGCCAGCAGCGCCCCGGGGGGCCTCCCGAGCTCCTACAATGAGCAGTTCTTC. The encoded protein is CASSAPGGLPSSYNEQFF.

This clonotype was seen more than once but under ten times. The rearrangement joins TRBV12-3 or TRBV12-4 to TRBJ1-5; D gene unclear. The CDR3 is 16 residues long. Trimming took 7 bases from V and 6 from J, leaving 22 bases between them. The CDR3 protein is CASTLGTGGRTQPQHF. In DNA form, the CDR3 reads TGTGCCAGCACCCTCGGAACGGGAGGTCGGACTCAGCCCCAGCATTTT.

The CDR3 coding sequence is TGTGCCAGCAACTCCGGGACAGGCCAAGAGACCCAGTACTTC. It codes for CASNSGTGQETQYF. The chain combines TRBV7-2 with TRBJ2-5; 8 nucleotides align to TRBD1. V lost 7 bases and J lost 1; bases outside the gene matches: 5. CDR1 is SGHTA and CDR2 is FQGNSA in the germline V gene. This CDR3 is 14 amino acids long.

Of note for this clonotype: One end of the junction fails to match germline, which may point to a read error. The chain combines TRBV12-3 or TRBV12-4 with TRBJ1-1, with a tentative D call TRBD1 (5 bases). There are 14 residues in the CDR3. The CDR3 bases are TGTGCCAGCAAAACGACAGCCCTGGGGACTGAAGCTTCCTTT. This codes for CASKTTALGTEASF.

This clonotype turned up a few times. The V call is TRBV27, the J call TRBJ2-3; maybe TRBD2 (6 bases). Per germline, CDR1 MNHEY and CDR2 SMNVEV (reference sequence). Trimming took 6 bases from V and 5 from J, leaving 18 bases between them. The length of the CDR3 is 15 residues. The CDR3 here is CASRMEAGLKDTQYF. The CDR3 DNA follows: TGTGCCAGCAGGATGGAAGCGGGCCTAAAAGATACGCAGTATTTT.

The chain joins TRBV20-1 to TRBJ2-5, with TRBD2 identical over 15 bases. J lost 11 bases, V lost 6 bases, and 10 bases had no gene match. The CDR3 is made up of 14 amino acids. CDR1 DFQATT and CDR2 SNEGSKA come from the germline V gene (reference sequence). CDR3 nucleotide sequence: TGCAGTGCGGGGACTAGCGGGGGGTCGTATGAGCAGTACTTC. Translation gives CSAGTSGGSYEQYF.

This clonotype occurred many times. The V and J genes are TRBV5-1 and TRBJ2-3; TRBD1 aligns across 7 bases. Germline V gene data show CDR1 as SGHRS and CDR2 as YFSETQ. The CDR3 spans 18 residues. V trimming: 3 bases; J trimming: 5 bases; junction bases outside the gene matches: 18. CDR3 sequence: CASSSLQTYRGHQDTQYF. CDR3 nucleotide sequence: TGCGCCAGCAGCTCCCTACAAACATACAGGGGTCATCAAGATACGCAGTATTTT. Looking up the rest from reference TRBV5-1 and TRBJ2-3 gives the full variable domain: KAGVTQTPRYLIKTRGQQVTLSCSPISGHRSVSWYQQTPGQGLQFLFEYFSETQRNKGNFPGRFSGRQFSNSRSEMNVSTLELGDSALYLCASSSLQTYRGHQDTQYFGPGTRLTVL.

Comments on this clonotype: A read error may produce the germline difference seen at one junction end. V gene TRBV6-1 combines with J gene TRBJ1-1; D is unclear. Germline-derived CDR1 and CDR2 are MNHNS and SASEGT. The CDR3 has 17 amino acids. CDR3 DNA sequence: TGTGCCGGCAGTGAAAGTGAACGGATCGGTCGGGACACTGAAGCTTTCTTT. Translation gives CAGSESERIGRDTEAFF.

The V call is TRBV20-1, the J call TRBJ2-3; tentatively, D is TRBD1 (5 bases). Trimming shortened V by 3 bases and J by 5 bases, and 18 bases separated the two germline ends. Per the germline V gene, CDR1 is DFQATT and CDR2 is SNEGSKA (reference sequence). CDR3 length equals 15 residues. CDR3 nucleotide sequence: TGCAGTGCTAGTAGGCCAGGGTTGGCTCTAGATACGCAGTATTTT. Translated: CSASRPGLALDTQYF.

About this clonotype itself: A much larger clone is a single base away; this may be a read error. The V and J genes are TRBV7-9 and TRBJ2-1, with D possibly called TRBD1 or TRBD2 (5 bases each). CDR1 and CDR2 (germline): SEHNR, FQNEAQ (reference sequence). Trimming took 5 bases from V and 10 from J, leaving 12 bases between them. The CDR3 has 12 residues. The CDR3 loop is CASSGARGEQFF. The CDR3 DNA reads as TGTGCCAGCAGCGGAGCTCGGGGCGAGCAGTTCTTC.

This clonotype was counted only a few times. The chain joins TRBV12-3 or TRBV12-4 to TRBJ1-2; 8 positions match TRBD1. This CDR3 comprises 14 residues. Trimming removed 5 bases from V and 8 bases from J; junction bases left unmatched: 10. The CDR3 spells CASSVSRTGKGYTF. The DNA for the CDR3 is TGTGCCAGCAGTGTGTCAAGGACAGGGAAGGGCTACACCTTC.

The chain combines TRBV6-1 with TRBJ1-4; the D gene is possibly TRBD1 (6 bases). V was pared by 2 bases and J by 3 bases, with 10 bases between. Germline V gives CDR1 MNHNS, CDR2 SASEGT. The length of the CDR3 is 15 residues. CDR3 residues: CASSELGAANEKLFF. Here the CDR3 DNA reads TGTGCCAGCAGTGAATTGGGGGCTGCTAATGAAAAACTGTTTTTT.

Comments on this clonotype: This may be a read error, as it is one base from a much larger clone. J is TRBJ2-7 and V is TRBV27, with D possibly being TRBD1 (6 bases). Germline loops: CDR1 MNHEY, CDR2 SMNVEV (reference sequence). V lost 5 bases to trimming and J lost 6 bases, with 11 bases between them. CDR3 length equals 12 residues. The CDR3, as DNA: TGTGCCAGCAGTCCCAGGGGCCGCGAGCAGTACTTC. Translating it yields CASSPRGREQYF.